These 2 T cell receptor beta chains were all obtained from the same sample, sequenced in a study of blood T cell repertoires in COVID-19. Sequencing used immunoSEQ multiplex PCR; TCRdb keeps in-frame clones, though not all of them. The sample holds roughly 180,000 clones, more than 70% seen once. Source material: peripheral blood. These TCRs come from an older woman with acute or convalescent COVID-19.

The table lists this clone with a few counts. This chain uses TRBV5-8 with TRBJ1-5; D is perhaps TRBD1 (5 bases). The germline V gene encodes CDR1 SGHTS and CDR2 YDEGEE. The ends were cut back, 0 bases at V and 4 bases at J, with 5 bases in the middle. This CDR3 is 13 amino acids long. CDR3 loop: CASSLAGNQPQHF. CDR3 coding DNA: TGTGCCAGCAGCTTGGCAGGGAATCAGCCCCAGCATTTT.

The chain combines TRBV7-9 with TRBJ1-4; D remains unclear. Germline V gene data show CDR1 as SEHNR and CDR2 as FQNEAQ (reference sequence). The CDR3 spans 15 residues. V was clipped by 7 bases and J by 0 bases, with 12 bases between them. The CDR3 DNA is TGTGCCAGCACCCATGCGAGTGCAACTAATGAAAAACTGTTTTTT. Amino acids: CASTHASATNEKLFF. The full variable domain, rest sourced from reference TRBV7-9 and TRBJ1-4, is DTGVSQNPRHKITKRGQNVTFRCDPISEHNRLYWYRQTLGQGPEFLTYFQNEAQLEKSRLLSDRFSAERPKGSFSTLEIQRTEQGDSAMYLCASTHASATNEKLFFGSGTQLSVL.